This TCR beta chain emerged from a study of T cell repertoires in cytomegalovirus infection. Looking at the study overall: Carrying CMV and the relevant HLA type showed in public TCR beta signatures. Study-wide results and caveats: Carriage of CMV together with the relevant HLA was identifiable through cumulative public TCR beta family frequency.

A word on this clonotype: The antigen is undetermined.

TCRdb re-called the reads with MiXCR, one entry per CDR3 protein. The table shows more than 250,000 distinct CDR3 sequences, with more than 20% occurring only once. Between the trimmed V and J ends, which lost 3 bases and 0 bases, there was a span of 11 bases. From germline, CDR1 is MNHEY and CDR2 SMNVEV (reference sequence). The CDR3 is 15 residues long. The clonotype comes from a human donor in good health (CMV status not recorded). Some clones in this sample may be carry-over from other donors' samples. Here the sequenced sample was cultured PBMCs, taken from culture after CMV antigen stimulation. The gene calls are TRBV27 and TRBJ1-1; TRBD1 is a possible D gene (5 bases). The CDR3 spells CASSLVKTVNTEAFF. For the CDR3, the DNA is TGTGCCAGCAGTTTGGTTAAGACAGTGAACACTGAAGCTTTCTTT.